This record concerns one TCR beta chain sequence. Its antigen is unknown. The assay was immunoSEQ multiplex PCR, and TCRdb's table has in-frame clones only and misses some. The sample has over 45,000 clones; roughly 70% are singletons. Sorting of unstimulated PBMCs yielded separate CD3+CD4+ and CD3+CD8+ fractions. The sample originates from a study of T cell clones after liver transplantation. Whole-study context: Tolerant meant at least one year fully off immunosuppression without liver enzymes above twice normal.

From germline, CDR1 is MDHEN and CDR2 SYDVKM. The CDR3 is 13 residues long. The germline V and J ends were trimmed by 3 bases and 3 bases, with 7 bases remaining between them. Study-wide results and caveats: Compared with third party-reactive sequences, donor-reactive ones declined more, independent of withdrawal success. In two subjects, few donor cells limited the measurable donor-reactive repertoire.

This TCR was sampled from a human patient who received a liver transplant. Some T cells may have originated in the graft donor. This sample comprised CD4+ T cells from blood, obtained 52 to 60 months after liver transplant. The chain employs TRBV28 and TRBJ2-3, with unresolved D. The CDR3 nucleotides read TGTGCCAGCAGTTTGGACGGGACAGATACGCAGTATTTT. Its translation: CASSLDGTDTQYF.